The 18 T cell receptor beta chains below were found in one sample sequenced in a study of T-cell reconstitution after alpha-beta-depleted transplantation in children. It was with unique molecular identifiers that the TCRbeta library was prepared. In TCRdb, the PCR reads were re-called with MiXCR into one record per CDR3 protein. The top ten clones hold approximately 2% of a sample with 480,000 or so distinct CDR3 sequences, about 10% of them seen once. This specimen was PBMCs, taken before TCRalphabeta/CD19-depleted stem cell transplant. The receptors here all came from a child aged 2-9 years with inherited bone marrow failure, due to receive a stem cell transplant.

This clonotype showed up many times. The V call is TRBV7-2, the J call TRBJ2-1, with a possible D match to TRBD1 (6 bases). The germline V and J ends were trimmed by 8 bases and 9 bases, with 14 bases remaining between them. Germline CDR1 is SGHTA and CDR2 is FQGNSA. There are 12 residues in the CDR3. In DNA, the CDR3 is TGTGCCAGCTTAGGGGGTCATTTTGAGCAGTTCTTC. It specifies CASLGGHFEQFF.

This clonotype was counted ten times or more. The genes are TRBV29-1 and TRBJ2-5; 8 bases are a match to TRBD1. The CDR3 totals 12 residues. CDR1 SQVTM and CDR2 ANQGSEA come from the germline V gene. The J segment lost 7 bases and the V segment lost 6 bases, leaving 7 bases of the junction unmatched. In DNA, the CDR3 is TGCAGCGTGACGGACAGGGTTGCGACCCAGTACTTC. Translating gives CSVTDRVATQYF.

This clonotype was found many times. V and J are TRBV27 and TRBJ2-2, with a possible D match to TRBD2 (5 bases). The CDR3 totals 17 residues. Deletions cut 5 bases from V and 3 bases from J, with 19 bases between. Germline lookup yields CDR1 MNHEY and CDR2 SMNVEV (reference sequence). CDR3 sequence (DNA): TGTGCCAGCAGTAAAAAGCTTCCGGGATCCCACACCGGGGAGCTGTTTTTT. Translating gives CASSKKLPGSHTGELFF.

The gene calls are TRBV6-5 and TRBJ1-1; D gene ambiguous. V was clipped by 4 bases and J by 8 bases, with 11 bases between them. Germline values: CDR1 MNHEY, CDR2 SVGAGI. The CDR3 sequence is 12 residues long. The CDR3 reads CASSSRRAEAFF. Written as DNA, the CDR3 is TGTGCCAGCAGTTCCCGTCGGGCCGAAGCTTTCTTT.

This clonotype has a count of ten or more. This sequence joins TRBV7-9 and TRBJ2-7, with D maybe TRBD2 (6 bases). The V end was cut by 10 bases, the J end by 6 bases, with 10 bases between. Germline V lookup: CDR1 SEHNR, CDR2 FQNEAQ (reference sequence). This CDR3 comprises 10 residues. CDR3 bases: TGTGCCACCGGGGGAGGCGAGCAGTACTTC. Its protein is CATGGGEQYF.

The chain is built from TRBV2 and TRBJ2-3, with TRBD2 as a possible D gene (6 bases). V shed 7 bases and J shed 6 bases, with 17 bases lying between them. From germline, CDR1 is SNHLY and CDR2 FYNNEI. This CDR3 spans 14 amino acids. CDR3 protein: CASNSALARDTQYF. CDR3 in DNA: TGTGCCAGCAATAGCGCACTAGCCCGGGATACGCAGTATTTT.

As concerns this clonotype: Just one base apart from a much larger clone, this may be a read error. In nucleotides, the CDR3 is TGTGCCTGGACGGGGCGGAAGGGAGCGAACACCGGGGAGCTGTTTTTT. This codes for CAWTGRKGANTGELFF. The chain carries TRBV30 and TRBJ2-2; D could derive from TRBD1 or TRBD2 (5 bases each). The CDR3 runs to 16 residues. The germline gives CDR1 GTSNPN, CDR2 SVGIG (reference sequence). Trimming removed 4 bases at V and 0 bases at J, with 15 bases between.

This clonotype was detected a few times. This rearrangement joins TRBV10-1 to TRBJ2-3; 8 bases map to TRBD2. The CDR3 covers 15 residues. Germline assignment: CDR1 WNHNN and CDR2 SYGVQD (reference sequence). V gave up 2 bases and J gave up 2 bases; unmatched junction bases: 3. The CDR3 DNA is TGCGCCAGCAGTGAGGCACTAGCGGCCACAGATACGCAGTATTTT. Protein product: CASSEALAATDTQYF.

This clonotype has at least ten counts. The V gene is TRBV6-2 or TRBV6-3, the J gene TRBJ2-7; D unresolved. The germline V gene encodes CDR1 MNHEY and CDR2 SVGEGT. Trimming shortened V by 7 bases and J by 0 bases, and 16 bases separated the two germline ends. The CDR3 has 15 residues. The DNA of the CDR3 is TGTGCCAGCATCACTCGTGGGATGCTCTCCTACGAGCAGTACTTC. Its protein is CASITRGMLSYEQYF.

The chain uses TRBV30 and TRBJ2-2; 8 bases agree with TRBD1. The V gene end was trimmed by 4 bases and the J gene end by 3 bases; junction bases not matched to a gene: 7. Germline V CDR1 and CDR2: GTSNPN, SVGIG (reference sequence). The CDR3 covers 15 residues. This chain's CDR3 is CAWTPGGADTGELFF. In DNA form, the CDR3 reads TGTGCCTGGACCCCAGGGGGCGCGGACACCGGGGAGCTGTTTTTT.

The sample holds many counts of this clonotype. This chain connects TRBV7-9 to TRBJ2-3; D is unresolved. Germline-derived CDR1 and CDR2 are SEHNR and FQNEAQ (reference sequence). CDR3 length: 15 residues. The germline V and J ends were trimmed by 2 bases and 1 base, with 10 bases remaining between them. The CDR3 protein is CASSLPRSGTDTQYF. As DNA, the CDR3 is TGTGCCAGCAGCTTACCTAGGTCGGGCACAGATACGCAGTATTTT.

The V and J genes are TRBV20-1 and TRBJ2-5; 8 positions agree with TRBD2. Trimming took 0 bases from V and 8 from J; bases not matched to a gene: 11. The CDR3 contains 15 residues. CDR1 is DFQATT, CDR2 SNEGSKA, per germline (reference sequence). CDR3 coding DNA: TGCAGTGCTAGAGATTCCAGCGGGAGAGGGGACACCCAGTACTTC. It yields the protein CSARDSSGRGDTQYF.

This clonotype showed up many times. The V and J genes are TRBV7-9 and TRBJ2-3; D gene uncertain. Germline assignment: CDR1 SEHNR and CDR2 FQNEAQ (reference sequence). V dropped 2 bases and J dropped 2 bases, with 5 bases sitting between them. CDR3 length: 13 residues. The CDR3 sequence is CASSLMITDTQYF. The DNA for the CDR3 is TGTGCCAGCAGCTTAATGATCACAGATACGCAGTATTTT.

This clonotype was counted many times. The junction and the germline gene differ at one end; a read error may be behind it. CDR3 amino acids: CSVAPGETQYF. The CDR3 DNA sequence: TGCAGTGTTGCACCGGGGGAGACCCAGTACTTC. This chain uses TRBV29-1 with TRBJ2-5, with D possibly being TRBD2 (5 bases). From germline, CDR1 is SQVTM and CDR2 ANQGSEA. CDR3 length equals 11 residues.

This clonotype occurred many times. This chain joins TRBV19 and TRBJ2-1; 8 bases are a match to TRBD2. Germline-derived CDR1 and CDR2 are LNHDA and SQIVND (reference sequence). The CDR3 spans 16 residues. The V gene end was trimmed by 5 bases and the J gene end by 0 bases; junction bases not matched to a gene: 6. For the CDR3, the DNA is TGTGCCAGTAGTGCTAGTAGCGGGATCTCCTACAATGAGCAGTTCTTC. This encodes CASSASSGISYNEQFF.

This clonotype has a count of ten or more. The rearrangement links TRBV7-2 to TRBJ2-7, with 12 bases fitting TRBD1. Germline V gene sequence: CDR1 SGHTA, CDR2 FQGNSA. Unmatched junction bases numbered 11, after V lost 3 bases and J lost 5 bases. This CDR3 region has 17 residues. CDR3 in amino acids: CASSFMPAGTGGHEQYF. CDR3 nucleotides: TGTGCCAGCAGCTTCATGCCTGCCGGGACAGGGGGCCACGAGCAGTACTTC. Full variable domain (missing parts from reference TRBV7-2 and TRBJ2-7): GAGVSQSPSNKVTEKGKDVELRCDPISGHTALYWYRQSLGQGLEFLIYFQGNSAPDKSGLPSDRFSAERTGGSVSTLTIQRTQQEDSAVYLCASSFMPAGTGGHEQYFGPGTRLTVT.

The chain has TRBV4-3 and TRBJ2-2; 9 bases agree with TRBD2. The germline gives CDR1 LGHNA, CDR2 YSLEER. Trimming removed 2 bases from V and 4 bases from J; junction bases left unmatched: 17. The CDR3 has 20 amino acids. CDR3: CASSQYLDYGLAGSTGELFF. The CDR3 DNA reads as TGCGCCAGCAGCCAATATCTCGACTACGGCCTAGCGGGAAGCACCGGGGAGCTGTTTTTT.

This clonotype was detected many times. CDR3 residues: CASSVGTGGGTQYF. The CDR3 DNA is TGTGCCAGCAGCGTCGGGACAGGGGGAGGGACCCAGTACTTC. The rearrangement joins TRBV6-1 to TRBJ2-5; 11 bases fit TRBD1. The V segment lost 6 bases and the J segment 7 bases; nucleotides outside the gene matches: 7. Germline values: CDR1 MNHNS, CDR2 SASEGT. This CDR3 region has 14 residues.